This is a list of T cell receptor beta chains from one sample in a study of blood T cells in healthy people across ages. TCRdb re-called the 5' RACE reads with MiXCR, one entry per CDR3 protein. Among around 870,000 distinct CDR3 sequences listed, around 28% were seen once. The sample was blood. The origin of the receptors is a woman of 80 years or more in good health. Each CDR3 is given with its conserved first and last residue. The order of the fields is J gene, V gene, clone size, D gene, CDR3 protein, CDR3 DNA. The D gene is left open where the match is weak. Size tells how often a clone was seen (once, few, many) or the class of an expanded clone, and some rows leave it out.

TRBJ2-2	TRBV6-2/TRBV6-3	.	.	CASTFPTRGPNTGELFF	TGTGCCAGCACGTTCCCCACCCGGGGGCCGAATACCGGGGAGCTGTTTTTT
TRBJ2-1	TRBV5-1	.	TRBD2	CASSMGLAGGQREQFF	TGCGCCAGCAGCATGGGACTAGCGGGGGGGCAACGCGAGCAGTTCTTC
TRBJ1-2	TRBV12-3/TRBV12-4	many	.	CASTGGSLSYGYTF	TGTGCCAGCACGGGAGGGAGTCTCTCTTATGGCTACACCTTC
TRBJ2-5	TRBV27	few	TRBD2	CASSLYAGGNEQYF	TGTGCCAGCAGTTTATACGCGGGGGGCAATGAGCAGTACTTC
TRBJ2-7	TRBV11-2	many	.	CASSYRGAPGSPYEQYF	TGTGCCAGCAGCTATAGGGGGGCCCCCGGGAGTCCCTACGAGCAGTACTTC
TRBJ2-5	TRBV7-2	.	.	CASSLSGFEETQYF	TGTGCCAGCAGCCTATCAGGGTTCGAGGAGACCCAGTACTTC
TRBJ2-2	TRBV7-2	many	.	CASSLDSGSRTGELFF	TGTGCCAGCAGCTTAGATTCAGGATCAAGGACCGGGGAGCTGTTTTTT
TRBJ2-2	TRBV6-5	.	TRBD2	CASSLGLLGELFF	TGTGCCAGCAGCCTGGGACTACTCGGGGAGCTGTTTTTT
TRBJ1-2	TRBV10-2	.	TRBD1	CASSPTGADGYTF	TGCGCCAGCAGTCCGACAGGGGCGGATGGCTACACCTTC
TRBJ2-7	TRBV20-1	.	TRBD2	CSAMRPTSGPGEQYF	TGCAGTGCTATGAGGCCGACTAGCGGACCGGGCGAGCAGTACTTC
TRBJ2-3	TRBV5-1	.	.	CASSLARQTSSTDTQYF	TGCGCCAGCAGCTTGGCCCGACAGACCTCTAGCACAGATACGCAGTATTTT
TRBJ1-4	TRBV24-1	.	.	CATSVEKLFF	TGTGCCACCAGTGTTGAAAAACTGTTTTTT
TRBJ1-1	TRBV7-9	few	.	CASRHRASTEAFF	TGTGCCAGCAGACACAGGGCCTCCACTGAAGCTTTCTTT
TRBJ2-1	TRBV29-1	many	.	CSVPQWSSYNEQFF	TGCAGCGTCCCCCAGTGGAGCTCCTACAATGAGCAGTTCTTC
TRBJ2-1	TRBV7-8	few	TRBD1	CASSITTRTGRAFF	TGTGCCAGCAGCATAACAACTCGGACAGGGCGGGCGTTCTTC
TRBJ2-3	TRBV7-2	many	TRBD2	CASSFWTSGSSSTDTQYF	TGTGCCAGCAGCTTTTGGACTAGCGGGAGTTCTAGCACAGATACGCAGTATTTT
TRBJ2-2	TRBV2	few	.	CASSPGTGELFF	TGTGCCAGCAGTCCAGGAACCGGGGAGCTGTTTTTT
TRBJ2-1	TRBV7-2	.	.	CASSLALGPYNEQFF	TGTGCCAGCAGCTTAGCGCTAGGGCCCTACAATGAGCAGTTCTTC
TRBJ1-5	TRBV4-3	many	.	CASSQDPGLVNQPQHF	TGCGCCAGCAGCCAAGATCCGGGTTTGGTCAATCAGCCCCAGCATTTT
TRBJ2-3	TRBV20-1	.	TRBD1	CSARTGFREDTQYF	TGCAGTGCTAGGACAGGGTTTCGGGAAGATACGCAGTATTTT
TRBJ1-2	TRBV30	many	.	CAWSNSGARYGYTF	TGTGCCTGGTCCAACTCCGGGGCCCGATATGGCTACACCTTC
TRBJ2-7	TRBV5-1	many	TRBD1	CASSSGDRDYEQYF	TGCGCCAGCAGCTCGGGGGACAGGGATTACGAGCAGTACTTC
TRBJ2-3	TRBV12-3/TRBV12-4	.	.	CASRRGSHPGSTDTQYF	TGTGCCAGCAGGAGGGGGAGCCACCCAGGGAGCACAGATACGCAGTATTTT
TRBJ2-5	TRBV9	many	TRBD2	CASSVGPSGGAETQYF	TGTGCCAGCAGCGTAGGCCCTAGCGGGGGGGCGGAGACCCAGTACTTC